This TCR beta chain was sequenced for a study of T cell repertoires in cytomegalovirus infection. TCRdb re-called the reads through MiXCR, storing one row per CDR3 protein. The repertoire holds 680,000 or so distinct CDR3 sequences, with roughly a third as singletons. The sample holds many counts of this clonotype. V gave up 5 bases and J gave up 4 bases, with 11 bases separating them. This CDR3 spans 13 amino acids. The chain is built from TRBV12-3 or TRBV12-4 and TRBJ1-1; D unclear. The receptor's source is a human donor in good health (CMV status not recorded). Some clones in this sample may be carry-over from other donors' samples. Input material: PBMCs. CDR3 in amino acids: CASSIRRATEAFF. The CDR3, as DNA: TGTGCCAGCAGTATTAGACGGGCCACTGAAGCTTTCTTT.